This note documents a single TCR beta chain sequence. The source of the sample is a study of blood T cell repertoires in COVID-19. This CDR3 has 16 amino acids. Per the germline V gene, CDR1 is MNHEY and CDR2 is SVGEGT. With 2 bases clipped from V and 1 base from J, the junction kept 7 bases outside the gene matches. The table came from immunoSEQ multiplex PCR; TCRdb's copy has only in-frame clones and leaves some out. The table lists about 55,000 clones, 80% to 90% of them singletons, with around 1.5% in the top ten. This receptor was obtained from a man in his sixties with acute or convalescent COVID-19. The V and J genes are TRBV6-2 or TRBV6-3 and TRBJ2-7; 8 bases match TRBD2. Sequenced: peripheral blood. The CDR3 region is CASSYVAGRGSYEQYF. DNA of the CDR3: TGTGCCAGCAGTTACGTGGCCGGGAGGGGGTCCTACGAGCAGTACTTC.